This T cell receptor beta chain was profiled in a study of blood T cells in healthy people across ages. Study-wide findings and caveats: A strong correlation was found between TCR beta diversity and the percentage of naive T cells. Conclusively comparing naive with antigen-experienced cells was impossible with unsorted PBMCs.

A second PCR, run for roughly 7 to 11 cycles, used a sample-barcoded 5' primer plus a J-beta primer mix. Using its own MiXCR run on the 5' RACE reads, TCRdb lists one record per CDR3 protein. The profile shows hundreds of thousands of distinct CDR3 sequences, about three fifths of them singletons. CDR1 is MNHNY, CDR2 SVGAGI, per germline (reference sequence). This CDR3 is 14 amino acids long. This clonotype showed up just once. Its target is unknown. This sequence originates from a man aged 25 to 40 in good health. This chain uses TRBV6-6 with TRBJ2-4; D possibly corresponds to TRBD1 (5 bases). The J call may not be correct, given that the DNA end is closer to TRBJ2-7. The sequenced sample was blood. The CDR3 nucleotides are TGTGCCAGCAGTTACGGTCAGGGTCGTTACGAGCAGTACTTC. Translated: CASSYGQGRYEQYF.